This T cell receptor (beta chain) was observed in a study of shared clonotypes between healthy human individuals. As for the study in general: CD8 memory received one plate per donor, CD8 naive two, CD4 memory three and CD4 naive three.

Genomic DNA belonging to each subset was distributed in equal measure over several immunoSEQ plates. Source study methods: Owing to the provision of junction-only sequences devoid of quality scores by immunoSEQ, filtering differed. Only in-frame clones appear in the TCRdb table, and some are missing; sequencing was by immunoSEQ multiplex PCR. V, J and clone size derive from that table, while D and trimming were established from the DNA sequence. The profile shows around 720,000 clones, about 80% of them singletons. Negatively enriched CD4+ T cells were divided by CD45RA into naive and memory. The clonotype comes from a woman in her 30s in good health. Sequencing used memory CD4+ T cells sorted from blood. This sample's subset: CD45RA-negative fraction.

The chain's CDR3 is CASAGETDTQYF. DNA for the CDR3: TGTGCCAGCGCCGGTGAGACAGATACGCAGTATTTT. The rearrangement joins TRBV2 to TRBJ2-3; D ambiguous. The germline V and J ends were trimmed by 8 bases and 3 bases, with 9 bases remaining between them. The CDR3 is 12 amino acids. Per germline, CDR1 SNHLY and CDR2 FYNNEI.